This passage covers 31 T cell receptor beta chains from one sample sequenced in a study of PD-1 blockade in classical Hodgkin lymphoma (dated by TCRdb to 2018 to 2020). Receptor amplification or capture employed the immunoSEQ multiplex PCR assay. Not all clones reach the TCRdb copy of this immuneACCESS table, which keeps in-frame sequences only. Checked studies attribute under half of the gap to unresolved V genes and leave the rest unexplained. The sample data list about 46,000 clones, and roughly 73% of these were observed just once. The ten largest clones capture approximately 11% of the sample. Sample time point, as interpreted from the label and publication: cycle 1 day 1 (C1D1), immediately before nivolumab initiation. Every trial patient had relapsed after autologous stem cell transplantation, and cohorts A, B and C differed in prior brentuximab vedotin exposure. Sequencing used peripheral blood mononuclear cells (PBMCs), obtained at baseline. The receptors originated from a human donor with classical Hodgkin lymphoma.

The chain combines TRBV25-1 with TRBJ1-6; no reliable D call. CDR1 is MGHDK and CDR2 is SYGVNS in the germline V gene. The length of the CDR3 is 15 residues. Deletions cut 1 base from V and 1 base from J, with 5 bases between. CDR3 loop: CASSELESYNSPLHF. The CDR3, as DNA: TGTGCCAGCAGTGAATTAGAGTCCTATAATTCACCCCTCCACTTT. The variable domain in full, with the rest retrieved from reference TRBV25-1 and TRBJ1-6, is EADIYQTPRYLVIGTGKKITLECSQTMGHDKMYWYQQDPGMELHLIHYSYGVNSTEKGDLSSESTVSRIRTEHFPLTLESARPSHTSQYLCASSELESYNSPLHFGNGTRLTVT.

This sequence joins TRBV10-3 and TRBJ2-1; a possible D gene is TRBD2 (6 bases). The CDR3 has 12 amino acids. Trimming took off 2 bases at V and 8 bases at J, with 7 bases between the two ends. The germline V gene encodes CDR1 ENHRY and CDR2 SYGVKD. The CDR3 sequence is CAISEAGHEQFF. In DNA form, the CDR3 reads TGTGCCATCAGTGAGGCGGGGCATGAGCAGTTCTTC.

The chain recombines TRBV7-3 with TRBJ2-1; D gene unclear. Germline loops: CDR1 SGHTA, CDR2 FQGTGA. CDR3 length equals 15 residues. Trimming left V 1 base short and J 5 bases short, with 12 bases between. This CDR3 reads CASSLSGAINNEQFF. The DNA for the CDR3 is TGTGCCAGCAGCTTAAGCGGCGCGATCAACAATGAGCAGTTCTTC.

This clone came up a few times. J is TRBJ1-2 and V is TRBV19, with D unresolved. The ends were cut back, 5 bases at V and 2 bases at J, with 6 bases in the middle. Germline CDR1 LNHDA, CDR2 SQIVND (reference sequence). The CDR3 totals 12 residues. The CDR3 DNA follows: TGTGCCAGTAGTTTCAGAAACTATGGCTACACCTTC. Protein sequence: CASSFRNYGYTF.

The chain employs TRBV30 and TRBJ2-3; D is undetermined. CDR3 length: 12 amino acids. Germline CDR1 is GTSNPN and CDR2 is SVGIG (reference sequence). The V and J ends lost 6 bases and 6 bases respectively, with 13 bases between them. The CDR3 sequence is CACALVGDTQYF. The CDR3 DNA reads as TGTGCCTGCGCCCTAGTCGGTGATACGCAGTATTTT.

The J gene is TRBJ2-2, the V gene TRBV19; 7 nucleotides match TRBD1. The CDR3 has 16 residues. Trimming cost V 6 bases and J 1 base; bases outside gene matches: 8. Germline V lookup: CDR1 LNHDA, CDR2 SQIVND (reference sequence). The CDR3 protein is CASSILRGRNTGELFF. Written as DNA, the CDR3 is TGTGCCAGTAGCATCCTGAGGGGGCGGAACACCGGGGAGCTGTTTTTT.

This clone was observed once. In nucleotides, the CDR3 is TGTGCCTGGATGCGAGGGAGGAAAGCTAACTATGGCTACACCTTC. It encodes CAWMRGRKANYGYTF. This chain connects TRBV30 to TRBJ1-2, with no clear D. The CDR3 extends over 15 amino acids. Germline V gene sequence: CDR1 GTSNPN, CDR2 SVGIG (reference sequence). The V gene lost 4 bases and the J gene lost 0 bases, with 15 bases spanning the gap.

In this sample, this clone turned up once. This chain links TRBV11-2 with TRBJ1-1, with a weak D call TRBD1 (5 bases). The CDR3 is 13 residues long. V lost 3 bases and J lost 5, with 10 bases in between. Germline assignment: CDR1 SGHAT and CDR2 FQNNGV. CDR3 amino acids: CASSFQGETEAFF. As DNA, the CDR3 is TGTGCCAGCAGCTTCCAGGGAGAAACTGAAGCTTTCTTT.

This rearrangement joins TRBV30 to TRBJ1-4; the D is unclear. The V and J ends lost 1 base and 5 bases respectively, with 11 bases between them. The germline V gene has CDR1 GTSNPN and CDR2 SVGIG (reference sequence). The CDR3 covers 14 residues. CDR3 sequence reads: CAWSAGVGNEKLFF. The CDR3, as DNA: TGTGCCTGGAGTGCCGGGGTCGGGAATGAAAAACTGTTTTTT.

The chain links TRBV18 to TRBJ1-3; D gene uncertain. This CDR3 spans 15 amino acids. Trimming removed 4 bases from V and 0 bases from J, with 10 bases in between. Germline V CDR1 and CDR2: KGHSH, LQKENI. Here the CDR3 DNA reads TGTGCCAGCTCACGAGAAGGGATCTCTGGAAACACCATATATTTT. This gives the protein CASSREGISGNTIYF. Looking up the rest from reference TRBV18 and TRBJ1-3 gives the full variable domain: NAGVMQNPRHLVRRRGQEARLRCSPMKGHSHVYWYRQLPEEGLKFMVYLQKENIIDESGMPKERFSAEFPKEGPSILRIQQVVRGDSAAYFCASSREGISGNTIYFGEGSWLTVV.

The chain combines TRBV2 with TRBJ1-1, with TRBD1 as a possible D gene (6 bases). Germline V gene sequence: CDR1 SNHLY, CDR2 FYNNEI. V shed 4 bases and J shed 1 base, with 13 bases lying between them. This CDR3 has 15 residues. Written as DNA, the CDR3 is TGTGCCAGCAGTGTAACCGGGACACCGAACACTGAAGCTTTCTTT. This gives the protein CASSVTGTPNTEAFF. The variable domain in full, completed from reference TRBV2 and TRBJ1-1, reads EPEVTQTPSHQVTQMGQEVILRCVPISNHLYFYWYRQILGQKVEFLVSFYNNEISEKSEIFDDQFSVERPDGSNFTLKIRSTKLEDSAMYFCASSVTGTPNTEAFFGQGTRLTVV.

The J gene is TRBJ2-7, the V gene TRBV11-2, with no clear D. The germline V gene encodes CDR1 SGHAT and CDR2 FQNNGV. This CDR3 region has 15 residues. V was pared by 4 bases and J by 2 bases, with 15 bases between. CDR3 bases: TGTGCCAGCAGCTCGTTAAGAGCCCGGGCCTACGAGCAGTACTTC. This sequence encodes CASSSLRARAYEQYF.

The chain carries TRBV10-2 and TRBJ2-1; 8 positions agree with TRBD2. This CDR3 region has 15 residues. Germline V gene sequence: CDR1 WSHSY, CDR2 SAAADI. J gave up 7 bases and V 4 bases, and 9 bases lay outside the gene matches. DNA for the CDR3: TGCGCCAGCAGTGTCACTAGCGGCGTCGGGAATGAGCAGTTCTTC. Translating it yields CASSVTSGVGNEQFF.

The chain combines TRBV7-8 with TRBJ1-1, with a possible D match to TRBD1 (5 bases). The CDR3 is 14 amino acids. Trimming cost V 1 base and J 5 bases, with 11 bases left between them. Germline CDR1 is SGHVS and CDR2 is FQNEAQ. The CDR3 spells CASSLDWGGTEAFF. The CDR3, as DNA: TGTGCCAGCAGCTTAGACTGGGGGGGAACTGAAGCTTTCTTT.

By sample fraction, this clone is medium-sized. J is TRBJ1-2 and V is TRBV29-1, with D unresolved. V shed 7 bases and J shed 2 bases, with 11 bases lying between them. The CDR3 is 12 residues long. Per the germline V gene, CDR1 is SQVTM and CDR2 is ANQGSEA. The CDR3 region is CSAEAANYGYTF. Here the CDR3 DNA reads TGCAGCGCAGAAGCGGCAAACTATGGCTACACCTTC.

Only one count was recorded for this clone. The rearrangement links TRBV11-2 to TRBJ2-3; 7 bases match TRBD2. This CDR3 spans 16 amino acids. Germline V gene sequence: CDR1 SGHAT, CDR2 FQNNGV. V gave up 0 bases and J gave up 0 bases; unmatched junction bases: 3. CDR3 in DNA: TGTGCCAGCAGCTTAGAGACTAGCCTTAGCACAGATACGCAGTATTTT. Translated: CASSLETSLSTDTQYF.

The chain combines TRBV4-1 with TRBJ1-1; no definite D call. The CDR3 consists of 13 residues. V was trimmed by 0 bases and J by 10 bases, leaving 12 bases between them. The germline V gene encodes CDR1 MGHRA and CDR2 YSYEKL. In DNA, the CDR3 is TGCGCCAGCAGCCAAGATCTCGCCCTGGGAGCTTTCTTT. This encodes CASSQDLALGAFF.

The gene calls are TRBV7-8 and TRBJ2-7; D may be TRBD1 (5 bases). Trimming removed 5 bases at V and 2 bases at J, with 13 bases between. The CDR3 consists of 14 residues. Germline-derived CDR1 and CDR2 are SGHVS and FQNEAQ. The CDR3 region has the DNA TGTGCCAGCAGCCTTGACAGAGGAGCCTACGAGCAGTACTTC. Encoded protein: CASSLDRGAYEQYF.

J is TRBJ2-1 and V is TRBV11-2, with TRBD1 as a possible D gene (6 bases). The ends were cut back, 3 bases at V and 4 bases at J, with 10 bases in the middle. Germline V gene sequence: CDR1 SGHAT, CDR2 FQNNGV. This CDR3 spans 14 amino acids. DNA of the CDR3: TGTGCCAGCAGCTTGGGGGCCGTTTACAATGAGCAGTTCTTC. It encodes CASSLGAVYNEQFF.

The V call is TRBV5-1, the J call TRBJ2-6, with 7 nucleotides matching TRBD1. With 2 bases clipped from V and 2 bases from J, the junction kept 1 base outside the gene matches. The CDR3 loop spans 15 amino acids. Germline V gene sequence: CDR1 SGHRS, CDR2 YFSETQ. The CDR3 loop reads CASSLGQAGANVLTF. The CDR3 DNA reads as TGCGCCAGCAGCTTAGGACAGGCTGGGGCCAACGTCCTGACTTTC.

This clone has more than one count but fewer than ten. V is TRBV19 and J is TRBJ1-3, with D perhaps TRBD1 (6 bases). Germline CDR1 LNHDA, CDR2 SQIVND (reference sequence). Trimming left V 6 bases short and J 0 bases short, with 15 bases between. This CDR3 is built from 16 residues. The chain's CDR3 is CASRLTGTSSGNTIYF. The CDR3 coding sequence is TGTGCCAGTAGACTTACAGGGACGAGCTCTGGAAACACCATATATTTT.

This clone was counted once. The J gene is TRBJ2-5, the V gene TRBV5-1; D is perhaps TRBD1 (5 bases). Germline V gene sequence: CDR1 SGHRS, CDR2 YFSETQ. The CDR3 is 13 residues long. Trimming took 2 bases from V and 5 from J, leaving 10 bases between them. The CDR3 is CASSLQDGETQYF. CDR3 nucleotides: TGCGCCAGCAGCTTACAGGACGGTGAGACCCAGTACTTC.

The chain's CDR3 is CASNPRGGTNEKLFF. The DNA of the CDR3 is TGTGCCAGCAACCCCCGGGGAGGAACTAATGAAAAACTGTTTTTT. V and J are TRBV19 and TRBJ1-4, with D hard to call. V lost 9 bases to trimming and J lost 1 base, with 15 bases between them. Germline V CDR1 and CDR2: LNHDA, SQIVND (reference sequence). CDR3 length: 15 residues.

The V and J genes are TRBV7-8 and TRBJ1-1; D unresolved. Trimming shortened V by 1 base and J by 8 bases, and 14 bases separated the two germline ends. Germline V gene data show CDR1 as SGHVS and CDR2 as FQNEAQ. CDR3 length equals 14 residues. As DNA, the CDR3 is TGTGCCAGCAGCTTAGACTCAGGTCTCAGGGAAGCTTTCTTT. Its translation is CASSLDSGLREAFF.

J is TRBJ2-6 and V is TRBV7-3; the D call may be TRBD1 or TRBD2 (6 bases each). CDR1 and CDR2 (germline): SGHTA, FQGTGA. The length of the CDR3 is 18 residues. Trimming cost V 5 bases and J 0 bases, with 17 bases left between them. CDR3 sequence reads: CASSPGAGPPSGANVLTF. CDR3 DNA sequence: TGTGCCAGCAGCCCAGGGGCGGGGCCTCCCTCTGGGGCCAACGTCCTGACTTTC.

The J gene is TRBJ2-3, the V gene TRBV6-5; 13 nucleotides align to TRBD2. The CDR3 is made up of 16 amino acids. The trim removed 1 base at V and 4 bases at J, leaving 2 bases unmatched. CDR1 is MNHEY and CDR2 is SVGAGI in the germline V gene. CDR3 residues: CASSYLLAGGPDTQYF. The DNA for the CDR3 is TGTGCCAGCAGTTACTTACTAGCGGGAGGGCCAGATACGCAGTATTTT.

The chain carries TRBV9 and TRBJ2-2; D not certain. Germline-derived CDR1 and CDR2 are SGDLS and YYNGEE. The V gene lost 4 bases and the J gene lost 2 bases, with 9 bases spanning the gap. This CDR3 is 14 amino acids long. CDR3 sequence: CASSWWENTGELFF. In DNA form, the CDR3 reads TGTGCCAGCAGCTGGTGGGAAAACACCGGGGAGCTGTTTTTT.

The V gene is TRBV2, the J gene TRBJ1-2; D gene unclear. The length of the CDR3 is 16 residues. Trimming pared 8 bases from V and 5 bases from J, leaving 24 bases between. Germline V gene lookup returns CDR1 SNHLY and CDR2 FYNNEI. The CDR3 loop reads CASPRKTVVKGYGYTF. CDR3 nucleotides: TGTGCCAGCCCTAGAAAGACCGTGGTCAAGGGATATGGCTACACCTTC. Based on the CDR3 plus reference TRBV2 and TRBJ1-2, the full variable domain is EPEVTQTPSHQVTQMGQEVILRCVPISNHLYFYWYRQILGQKVEFLVSFYNNEISEKSEIFDDQFSVERPDGSNFTLKIRSTKLEDSAMYFCASPRKTVVKGYGYTFGSGTRLTVV.

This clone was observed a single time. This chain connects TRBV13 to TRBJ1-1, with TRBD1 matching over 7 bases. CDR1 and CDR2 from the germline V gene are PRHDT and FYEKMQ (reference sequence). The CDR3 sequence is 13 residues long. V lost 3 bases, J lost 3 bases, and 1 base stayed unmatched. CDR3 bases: TGTGCCAGCAGCTTTACAGGGGACACTGAAGCTTTCTTT. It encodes CASSFTGDTEAFF.

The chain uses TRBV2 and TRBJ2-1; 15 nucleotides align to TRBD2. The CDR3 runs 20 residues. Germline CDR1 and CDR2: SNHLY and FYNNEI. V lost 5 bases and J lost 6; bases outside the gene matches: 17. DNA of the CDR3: TGTGCCAGCAGTCGCTCTCGGACTAGCGGGAGGGCCAGCGCGTCCAATGAGCAGTTCTTC. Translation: CASSRSRTSGRASASNEQFF.

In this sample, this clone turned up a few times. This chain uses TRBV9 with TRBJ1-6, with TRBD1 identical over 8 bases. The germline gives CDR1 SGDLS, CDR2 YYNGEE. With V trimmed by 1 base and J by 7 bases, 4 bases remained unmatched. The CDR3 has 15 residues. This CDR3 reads CASSVTQGANSPLHF. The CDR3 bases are TGTGCCAGCAGCGTAACCCAGGGGGCAAATTCACCCCTCCACTTT.